What follows are 20 T cell receptor beta chains derived from one specimen sequenced in a study of spatial heterogeneity in lung cancer. The time point denotes: sample taken at primary tumor resection. TCRdb reprocessed the 5' RACE reads via MiXCR and lists one record per CDR3 protein. The data contain fewer than 7,000 distinct CDR3 sequences, less than 9% of them singletons. The material was normal lung tissue next to the tumor, obtained at surgery. The receptors stem from a female donor with early-stage non-small cell lung cancer.

In this sample, this clonotype is medium-sized. The chain is built from TRBV7-2 and TRBJ2-5, with 11 bases that match TRBD2. V shed 5 bases and J 1 base; nucleotides not matched to a gene: 6. Germline V gene data show CDR1 as SGHTA and CDR2 as FQGNSA. This CDR3 has 16 residues. The CDR3 sequence is CASSPSSGGFQETQYF. The CDR3 DNA follows: TGTGCCAGCAGCCCATCTAGCGGGGGGTTCCAAGAGACCCAGTACTTC.

With regard to this clonotype: A clone one base away is much larger, so this may be a read error. The V and J genes are TRBV18 and TRBJ1-1, with D uncertain. Germline CDR1 is KGHSH and CDR2 is LQKENI. Trimming took 2 bases from V and 14 from J, leaving 18 bases between them. The CDR3 runs 13 residues. CDR3: CASSPNPSAEVFF. The CDR3 region has the DNA TGTGCCAGCTCACCAAATCCGTCCGCCGAGGTGTTCTTT.

By proportion, this clonotype is medium-sized. CDR3 residues: CSASRAGETEAFF. The CDR3 nucleotides read TGCAGTGCTAGTAGGGCAGGGGAAACTGAAGCTTTCTTT. The chain combines TRBV20-1 with TRBJ1-1; D is perhaps TRBD1 (6 bases). Per the germline V gene, CDR1 is DFQATT and CDR2 is SNEGSKA (reference sequence). The CDR3 contains 13 residues. With 3 bases removed from V and 5 bases from J, the gap between germline ends came to 13 bases.

This chain uses TRBV2 with TRBJ2-3; 10 positions agree with TRBD2. The CDR3 consists of 18 residues. The ends lost 1 base at V and 2 bases at J; junction bases unmatched: 9. Germline V gene lookup returns CDR1 SNHLY and CDR2 FYNNEI. CDR3 amino acids: CASSEGGLAGAPTDTQYF. DNA of the CDR3: TGTGCCAGCAGTGAAGGAGGGCTAGCGGGGGCCCCCACAGATACGCAGTATTTT.

The V call is TRBV4-2, the J call TRBJ2-3; D gene uncertain. Germline values: CDR1 LGHNA, CDR2 YNFKEQ. The CDR3 is made up of 14 amino acids. V gave up 0 bases and J gave up 1 base, with 5 bases separating them. CDR3 in amino acids: CASSQDQGTDTQYF. CDR3 bases: TGTGCCAGCAGCCAAGATCAGGGCACAGATACGCAGTATTTT.

The gene calls are TRBV7-2 and TRBJ2-1; tentatively, D is TRBD1 (6 bases). CDR3 length: 13 amino acids. CDR1 and CDR2 from the germline V gene are SGHTA and FQGNSA. Trimming left V 5 bases short and J 3 bases short, with 8 bases between. This CDR3 is CASSLQGYNEQFF. CDR3 in DNA: TGTGCCAGCAGCCTACAGGGCTACAATGAGCAGTTCTTC.

By frequency in the sample, this clonotype is medium-sized. The chain recombines TRBV12-3 or TRBV12-4 with TRBJ1-2, with 11 bases matching TRBD1. V dropped 5 bases and J dropped 4; count of bases not matched to a gene: 6. The length of the CDR3 is 15 residues. Here the CDR3 reads CASSAWDRGAYGYTF. In DNA, the CDR3 is TGTGCCAGCAGTGCCTGGGACAGGGGGGCCTATGGCTACACCTTC.

This clonotype is medium-sized in the sample. The V and J genes are TRBV6-5 and TRBJ2-5, with TRBD2 identical over 14 bases. The ends lost 6 bases at V and 7 bases at J; junction bases unmatched: 4. The CDR3 totals 14 residues. Germline CDR1 reads MNHEY; CDR2 reads SVGAGI. The CDR3 region is CASRGLAGVGTQYF. The CDR3 bases are TGTGCCAGCAGGGGACTAGCGGGGGTGGGGACCCAGTACTTC.

This clonotype rates as large (0.1 to 1%). The chain carries TRBV29-1 and TRBJ1-1; D not certain. V was shortened by 7 bases and J by 4 bases, with 10 bases between the two germline ends. Per the germline V gene, CDR1 is SQVTM and CDR2 is ANQGSEA. This CDR3 comprises 11 residues. CDR3 sequence (DNA): TGCAGCGGCATAAAGGGCACTGAAGCTTTCTTT. This translates into CSGIKGTEAFF. Combining the CDR3 with reference TRBV29-1 and TRBJ1-1 gives the whole variable domain SAVISQKPSRDICQRGTSLTIQCQVDSQVTMMFWYRQQPGQSLTLIATANQGSEATYESGFVIDKFPISRPNLTFSTLTVSNMSPEDSSIYLCSGIKGTEAFFGQGTRLTVV.

CDR3 sequence: CASSPTSGAQLNTGELFF. The CDR3, as DNA: TGTGCCAGCAGCCCGACTAGCGGGGCCCAATTGAACACCGGGGAGCTGTTTTTT. The chain carries TRBV2 and TRBJ2-2, with TRBD2 identical over 11 bases. The CDR3 runs 18 residues. V shed 6 bases and J 1 base; nucleotides not matched to a gene: 10. Germline CDR1 SNHLY, CDR2 FYNNEI.

Relative to its sample, this clonotype is medium-sized. The V gene is TRBV12-3 or TRBV12-4, the J gene TRBJ2-5; D is unclear. V was pared by 6 bases and J by 6 bases, with 11 bases between. This CDR3 spans 12 amino acids. The CDR3 DNA follows: TGTGCCAGCAGCCCCTCCTCGAAGACCCAGTACTTC. Its translation is CASSPSSKTQYF.

This clonotype was recorded a few times. The CDR3 sequence is CASSGRGQETQYF. DNA of the CDR3: TGTGCCAGTAGTGGCAGGGGGCAGGAGACCCAGTACTTC. The chain combines TRBV19 with TRBJ2-5, with 8 bases that match TRBD1. Germline V gene lookup returns CDR1 LNHDA and CDR2 SQIVND (reference sequence). The CDR3 has 13 residues. The V and J ends lost 5 bases and 5 bases, in that order; junction bases with no gene match: 4.

This clonotype was observed at least ten times. CDR3 residues: CASSLTGKLFF. The CDR3 DNA sequence: TGTGCCAGCAGTCTAACAGGAAAACTGTTTTTT. This chain connects TRBV7-2 to TRBJ1-4; D might be TRBD1 (5 bases). This CDR3 contains 11 residues. CDR1 SGHTA and CDR2 FQGNSA come from the germline V gene. Trimming left V 6 bases short and J 10 bases short, with 9 bases between. Together with reference TRBV7-2 and TRBJ1-4, the CDR3 gives the full variable domain: GAGVSQSPSNKVTEKGKDVELRCDPISGHTALYWYRQSLGQGLEFLIYFQGNSAPDKSGLPSDRFSAERTGGSVSTLTIQRTQQEDSAVYLCASSLTGKLFFGSGTQLSVL.

This clonotype was observed a handful of times. The chain employs TRBV2 and TRBJ1-3; the D gene is possibly TRBD1 (5 bases). The germline V gene encodes CDR1 SNHLY and CDR2 FYNNEI. The CDR3 runs 15 residues. V was pared by 3 bases and J by 1 base, with 10 bases between. This chain's CDR3 is CASSDQGSSGNTIYF. CDR3 in DNA: TGTGCCAGCAGTGATCAGGGATCATCTGGAAACACCATATATTTT.

In its sample, this clonotype is medium-sized (0.01 to 0.1%). The chain uses TRBV7-9 and TRBJ1-1, with a weak D call TRBD1 (5 bases). Trimming removed 2 bases from V and 4 bases from J, with 14 bases in between. CDR1 and CDR2 from the germline V gene are SEHNR and FQNEAQ (reference sequence). The CDR3 runs to 15 residues. The CDR3 loop is CASSLSGGLTTEAFF. The CDR3 coding sequence is TGTGCCAGCAGCTTAAGTGGGGGACTGACCACTGAAGCTTTCTTT.

This clonotype was detected only a few times. This chain connects TRBV5-3 to TRBJ2-3; TRBD2 is a possible D gene (7 bases). TRBV5-3 has ORF status, its function being uncertain. V lost 4 bases, J lost 6 bases, and 21 bases lay in between. The CDR3 is 16 residues long. In nucleotides, the CDR3 is TGTGCCAGAAGCCAACCGATGGGGGGGGGGCGTGATACGCAGTATTTT. The encoded protein is CARSQPMGGGRDTQYF.

This clonotype is deemed medium-sized (0.01 to 0.1%). The chain joins TRBV3-1 to TRBJ2-5; possibly TRBD2 for D (6 bases). Germline CDR1 reads LGHDT; CDR2 reads YNNKEL (reference sequence). V was clipped by 2 bases and J by 3 bases, with 16 bases between them. This CDR3 has 16 amino acids. CDR3 region: CASSQWGGTPKETQYF. Written as DNA, the CDR3 is TGTGCCAGCAGCCAATGGGGCGGGACTCCGAAAGAGACCCAGTACTTC.

The CDR3, as DNA: TGTGCCAGCACCTGGACAGTCAGCACAGATACGCAGTATTTT. Translated, it gives CASTWTVSTDTQYF. The chain carries TRBV2 and TRBJ2-3; the D gene is possibly TRBD1 (6 bases). The CDR3 is made up of 14 amino acids. Germline lookup yields CDR1 SNHLY and CDR2 FYNNEI. Trimming took off 7 bases at V and 0 bases at J, with 11 bases between the two ends.

In this sample, this clonotype turned up many times. This chain links TRBV7-8 with TRBJ1-2, with TRBD1 identical over 9 bases. CDR1 is SGHVS, CDR2 FQNEAQ, per germline. This CDR3 spans 15 amino acids. Trimming cost V 1 base and J 7 bases; bases outside gene matches: 7. The CDR3 sequence is CASSLERDRVSGYTF. Written as DNA, the CDR3 is TGTGCCAGCAGCTTAGAGAGGGACAGGGTGTCTGGCTACACCTTC.

This clonotype is medium-sized (0.01 to 0.1%). V is TRBV7-2 and J is TRBJ1-4; D uncertain. The CDR3 runs to 14 residues. The germline V gene encodes CDR1 SGHTA and CDR2 FQGNSA. V was shortened by 0 bases and J by 8 bases, with 10 bases between the two germline ends. CDR3 residues: CASSLALFGEKLFF. CDR3 in DNA: TGTGCCAGCAGCTTAGCCCTTTTCGGGGAAAAACTGTTTTTT.